Below are 4 T cell receptor beta chains sequenced from a single sample in a study of cytomegalovirus exposure and HLA in healthy donors. Vbeta (60) and Jbeta (13) primers were used in the PCR. Profiled with immunoSEQ multiplex PCR; TCRdb holds only in-frame clones, not every one. The table includes 95,000 to 150,000 clones, 70% to 85% detected once. Specimen: PBMCs. The receptors here all came from a woman between 35 and 50 years old in good health and CMV-seropositive.

The chain joins TRBV5-1 to TRBJ2-3; 8 bases line up with TRBD1. This CDR3 is 16 amino acids long. Per germline, CDR1 SGHRS and CDR2 YFSETQ. The junction had 10 bases not matched to a gene; V was cut back by 4 bases and J by 3 bases. CDR3 sequence (DNA): TGCGCCAGCAGCCCCCCTTTAACAGGGGGAACAGATACGCAGTATTTT. Translated: CASSPPLTGGTDTQYF.

At least ten counts were recorded for this clone. The CDR3 bases are TGCGCCAGCAGTGAGGCCCTAGACACCGGGGAGCTGTTTTTT. Translated, it gives CASSEALDTGELFF. This sequence joins TRBV10-2 and TRBJ2-2; unclear D gene. CDR3 length: 14 residues. Germline-derived CDR1 and CDR2 are WSHSY and SAAADI. The V end lost 2 bases, the J end lost 3 bases, and 7 bases lay between the germline ends.

This rearrangement joins TRBV5-4 to TRBJ1-2, with D possibly matching TRBD1 (6 bases). Germline V CDR1 and CDR2: SGHNT, YYREEE (reference sequence). The CDR3 sequence is 16 residues long. Trimming cost V 2 bases and J 4 bases, with 18 bases left between them. DNA of the CDR3: TGTGCCAGCAGCTTAGGGCGGCGACAGGAGGTCTATGGCTACACCTTC. Its translation is CASSLGRRQEVYGYTF.

The chain carries TRBV4-1 and TRBJ2-1; TRBD1 matches at 9 bases. This CDR3 comprises 17 residues. The V gene end was trimmed by 3 bases and the J gene end by 8 bases; junction bases not matched to a gene: 14. Germline CDR1 reads MGHRA; CDR2 reads YSYEKL. DNA of the CDR3: TGCGCCAGCAGCCAGGGACAGGGAGCGTTATTAACGGATGAGCAGTTCTTC. Protein product: CASSQGQGALLTDEQFF.